One sample yielded the 3 T cell receptor beta chains listed below, sequenced in a study of shared clonotypes between healthy human individuals. The data were produced by immunoSEQ multiplex PCR, yet TCRdb's version contains in-frame clones alone and is incomplete. This table holds more than 2 million clones, approximately 96% found once. The sample was naive CD4+ T cells sorted from blood. Subset in this sample: CD45RA+ positively selected. The receptors were sampled from a man aged 18 to 29 in good health.

The chain joins TRBV2 to TRBJ1-4; 7 bases are shared with TRBD1. J lost 5 bases, V lost 2 bases, and 2 bases had no gene match. This CDR3 contains 14 residues. The germline CDR1 and CDR2 sequences are SNHLY and FYNNEI. CDR3 residues: CASSERGPNEKLFF. CDR3 in DNA: TGTGCCAGCAGTGAAAGGGGGCCGAATGAAAAACTGTTTTTT. Combining the CDR3 with reference TRBV2 and TRBJ1-4 gives the whole variable domain EPEVTQTPSHQVTQMGQEVILRCVPISNHLYFYWYRQILGQKVEFLVSFYNNEISEKSEIFDDQFSVERPDGSNFTLKIRSTKLEDSAMYFCASSERGPNEKLFFGSGTQLSVL.

The chain joins TRBV27 to TRBJ2-3; TRBD2 agrees at 8 bases. Germline loops: CDR1 MNHEY, CDR2 SMNVEV (reference sequence). CDR3 length: 17 amino acids. Trimming cost V 7 bases and J 0 bases; bases outside gene matches: 12. CDR3 in DNA: TGTGCCAGCACCCGGGGGGGGTGGTTTCCTAGCACAGATACGCAGTATTTT. Protein sequence: CASTRGGWFPSTDTQYF.

The V gene is TRBV5-1, the J gene TRBJ2-5, with D hard to call. This CDR3 contains 14 residues. The V and J ends lost 0 bases and 4 bases respectively, with 10 bases between them. Per the germline V gene, CDR1 is SGHRS and CDR2 is YFSETQ. The CDR3: CASSLDLSPETQYF. CDR3 in DNA: TGCGCCAGCAGCTTGGATCTTAGCCCAGAGACCCAGTACTTC.